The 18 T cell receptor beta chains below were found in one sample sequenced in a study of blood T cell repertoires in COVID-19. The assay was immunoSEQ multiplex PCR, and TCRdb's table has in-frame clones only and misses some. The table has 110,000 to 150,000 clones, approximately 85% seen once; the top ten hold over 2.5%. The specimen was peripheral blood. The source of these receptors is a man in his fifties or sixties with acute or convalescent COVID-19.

CDR3 coding DNA: TGTGCCAGCAGCGACGAGGACTACGAGCAGTACTTC. Its protein product is CASSDEDYEQYF. V is TRBV7-2 and J is TRBJ2-7, with D hard to call. The germline V and J ends were trimmed by 5 bases and 3 bases, with 8 bases remaining between them. The CDR3 covers 12 residues. In germline, CDR1 is SGHTA, CDR2 FQGNSA.

The CDR3 sequence: CASSSRYTTNEKLFF. Written as DNA, the CDR3 is TGTGCCAGCAGTTCGAGGTACACAACTAATGAAAAACTGTTTTTT. The chain has TRBV2 and TRBJ1-4; D unclear. This CDR3 spans 15 amino acids. CDR1 and CDR2 from the germline V gene are SNHLY and FYNNEI. Deletions cut 5 bases from V and 0 bases from J, with 10 bases between.

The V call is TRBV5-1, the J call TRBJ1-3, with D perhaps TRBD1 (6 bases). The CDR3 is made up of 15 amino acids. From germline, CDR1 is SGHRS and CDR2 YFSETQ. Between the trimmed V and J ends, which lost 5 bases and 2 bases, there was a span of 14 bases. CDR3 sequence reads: CASRASRGTGNTIYF. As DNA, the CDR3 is TGCGCCAGCAGGGCCTCCAGGGGAACTGGAAACACCATATATTTT.

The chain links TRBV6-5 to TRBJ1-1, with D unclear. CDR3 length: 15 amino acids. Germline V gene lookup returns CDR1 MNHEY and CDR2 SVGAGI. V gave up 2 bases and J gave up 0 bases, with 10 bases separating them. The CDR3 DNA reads TGTGCCAGCAGTTACGGGCAGCTTGTGAACACTGAAGCTTTCTTT. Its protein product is CASSYGQLVNTEAFF.

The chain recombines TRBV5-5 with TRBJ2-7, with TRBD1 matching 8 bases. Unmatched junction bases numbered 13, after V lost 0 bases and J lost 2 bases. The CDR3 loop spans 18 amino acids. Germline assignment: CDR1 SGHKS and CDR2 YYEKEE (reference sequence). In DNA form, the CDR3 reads TGTGCCAGCAGCTTGGGCCCGGGGTGGGGACAGGAAACCTACGAGCAGTACTTC. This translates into CASSLGPGWGQETYEQYF. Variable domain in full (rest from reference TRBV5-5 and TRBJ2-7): DAGVTQSPTHLIKTRGQQVTLRCSPISGHKSVSWYQQVLGQGPQFIFQYYEKEERGRGNFPDRFSARQFPNYSSELNVNALLLGDSALYLCASSLGPGWGQETYEQYFGPGTRLTVT.

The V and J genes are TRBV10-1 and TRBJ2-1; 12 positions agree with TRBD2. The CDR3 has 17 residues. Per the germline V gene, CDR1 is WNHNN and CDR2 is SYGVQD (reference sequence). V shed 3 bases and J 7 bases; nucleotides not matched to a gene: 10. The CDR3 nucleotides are TGCGCCAGCAGTGAATCGAGACTAGCGGGGGCCCCAAATGAGCAGTTCTTC. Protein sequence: CASSESRLAGAPNEQFF.

The CDR3 spells CASSLQGNQPQHF. As DNA, the CDR3 is TGCGCCAGCAGCTTGCAGGGGAATCAGCCCCAGCATTTT. The rearrangement links TRBV5-1 to TRBJ1-5; tentatively, D is TRBD1 (6 bases). The CDR3 length is 13 residues. Germline CDR1 is SGHRS and CDR2 is YFSETQ. Trimming pared 1 base from V and 4 bases from J, leaving 6 bases between.

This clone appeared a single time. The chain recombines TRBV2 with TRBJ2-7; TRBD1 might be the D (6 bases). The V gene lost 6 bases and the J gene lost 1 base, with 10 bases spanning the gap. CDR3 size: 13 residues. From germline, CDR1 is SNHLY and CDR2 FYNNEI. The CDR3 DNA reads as TGTGCCAGCAGCTCAGGGGTTTCCTACGAGCAGTACTTC. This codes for CASSSGVSYEQYF. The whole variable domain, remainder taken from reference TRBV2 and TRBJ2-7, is EPEVTQTPSHQVTQMGQEVILRCVPISNHLYFYWYRQILGQKVEFLVSFYNNEISEKSEIFDDQFSVERPDGSNFTLKIRSTKLEDSAMYFCASSSGVSYEQYFGPGTRLTVT.

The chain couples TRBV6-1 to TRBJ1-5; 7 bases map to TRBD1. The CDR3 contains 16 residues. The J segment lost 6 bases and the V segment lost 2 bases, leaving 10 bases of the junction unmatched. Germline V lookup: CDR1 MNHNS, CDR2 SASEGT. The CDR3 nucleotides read TGTGCCAGCAGTGAACAGGGGACAGTCGTTGGTCAGCCCCAGCATTTT. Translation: CASSEQGTVVGQPQHF.

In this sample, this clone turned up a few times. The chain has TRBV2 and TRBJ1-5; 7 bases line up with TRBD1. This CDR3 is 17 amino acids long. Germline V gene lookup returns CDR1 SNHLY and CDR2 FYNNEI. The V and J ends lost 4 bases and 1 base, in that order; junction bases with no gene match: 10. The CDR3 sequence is CASSGWQGVRSNQPQHF. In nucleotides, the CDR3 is TGTGCCAGCAGTGGTTGGCAGGGGGTGAGGAGCAATCAGCCCCAGCATTTT.

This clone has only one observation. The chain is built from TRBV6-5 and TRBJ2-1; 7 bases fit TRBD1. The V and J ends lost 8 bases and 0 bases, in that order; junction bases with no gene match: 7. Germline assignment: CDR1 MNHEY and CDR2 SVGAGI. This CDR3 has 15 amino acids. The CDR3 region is CASGRQGSSYNEQFF. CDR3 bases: TGTGCCAGCGGCCGACAGGGTAGCTCCTACAATGAGCAGTTCTTC.

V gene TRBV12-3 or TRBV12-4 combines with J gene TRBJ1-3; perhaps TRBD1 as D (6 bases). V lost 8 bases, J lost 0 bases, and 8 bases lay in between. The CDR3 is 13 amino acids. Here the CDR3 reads CASGQNSGNTIYF. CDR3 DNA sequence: TGTGCCAGCGGACAGAACTCTGGAAACACCATATATTTT.

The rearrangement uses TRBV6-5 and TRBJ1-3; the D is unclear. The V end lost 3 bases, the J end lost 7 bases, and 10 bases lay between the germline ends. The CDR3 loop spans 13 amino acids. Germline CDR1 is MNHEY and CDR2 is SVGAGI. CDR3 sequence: CASSYDRGNTIYF. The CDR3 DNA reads TGTGCCAGCAGTTATGACCGAGGCAACACCATATATTTT.

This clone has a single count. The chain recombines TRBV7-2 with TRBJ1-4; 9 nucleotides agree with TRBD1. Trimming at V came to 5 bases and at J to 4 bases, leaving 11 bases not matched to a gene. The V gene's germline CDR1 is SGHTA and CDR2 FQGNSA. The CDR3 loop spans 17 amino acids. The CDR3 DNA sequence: TGTGCCAGCAGCCCCCAGGGACAGGGAACTTATAATGAAAAACTGTTTTTT. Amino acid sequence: CASSPQGQGTYNEKLFF.

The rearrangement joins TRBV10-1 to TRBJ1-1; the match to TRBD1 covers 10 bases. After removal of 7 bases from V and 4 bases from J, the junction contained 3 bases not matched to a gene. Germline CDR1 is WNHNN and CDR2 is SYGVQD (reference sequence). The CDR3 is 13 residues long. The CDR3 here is CASIGTGVTEAFF. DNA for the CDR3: TGCGCCAGCATTGGGACAGGGGTCACTGAAGCTTTCTTT.

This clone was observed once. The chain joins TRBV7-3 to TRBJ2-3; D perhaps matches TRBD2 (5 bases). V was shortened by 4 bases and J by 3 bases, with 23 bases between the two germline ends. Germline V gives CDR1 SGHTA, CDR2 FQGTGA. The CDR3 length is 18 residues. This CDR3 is CASSSGGFSVFGTDTQYF. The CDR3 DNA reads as TGTGCCAGCAGCTCTGGCGGGTTTTCAGTTTTTGGTACAGATACGCAGTATTTT.

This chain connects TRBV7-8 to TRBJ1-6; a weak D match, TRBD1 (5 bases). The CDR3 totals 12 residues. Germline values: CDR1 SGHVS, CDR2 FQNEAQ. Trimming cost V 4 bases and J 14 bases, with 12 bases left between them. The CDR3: CASSSRGATLHF. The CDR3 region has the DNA TGTGCCAGCAGCTCCCGTGGGGCCACCCTCCACTTT.

As DNA, the CDR3 is TGTGCCAGCAGCCCGGACAGGGTTGGAGAAAAACTGTTTTTT. Translated, it gives CASSPDRVGEKLFF. The chain combines TRBV5-4 with TRBJ1-4; 8 positions agree with TRBD1. Per the germline V gene, CDR1 is SGHNT and CDR2 is YYREEE (reference sequence). V dropped 4 bases and J dropped 8; count of bases not matched to a gene: 7. The CDR3 totals 14 residues. The complete variable domain, with remaining parts taken from reference TRBV5-4 and TRBJ1-4, reads ETGVTQSPTHLIKTRGQQVTLRCSSQSGHNTVSWYQQALGQGPQFIFQYYREEENGRGNFPPRFSGLQFPNYSSELNVNALELDDSALYLCASSPDRVGEKLFFGSGTQLSVL.